This TCR beta chain appears in the sequencing data of a study of monozygotic twins with inflammatory bowel disease. The RNA usage for each TCR library was 3500 ng of total RNA. TCRdb reprocessed the 5' RACE reads and keeps a single row for each CDR3 protein, giving no DNA. This table lists approximately 400,000 distinct CDR3 sequences. After skipping T cell sorting, the authors isolated total RNA from whole blood. Material for sequencing was blood. The source of this sequence is a human donor with ulcerative colitis or Crohn's disease, or a healthy co-twin of an affected twin (not recorded which).

CDR3 sequence reads: CSAAGTGRPQHF. This chain uses TRBV20-1 with TRBJ1-5; TCRdb indicates TRBD1, and absent DNA this call remains unverified. Germline V gene sequence: CDR1 DFQATT, CDR2 SNEGSKA (reference sequence). The CDR3 contains 12 residues.